This T cell receptor beta chain stems from a study of control samples from healthy donors and cancer patients. Sequenced by immunoSEQ multiplex PCR; TCRdb stores in-frame clones only, minus some. The sample lists roughly 100,000 clones, 70% to 90% seen once, with over 0.95% in the top ten. Germline V gene data show CDR1 as SGHAT and CDR2 as FQDESV (reference sequence). V was shortened by 5 bases and J by 0 bases, with 9 bases between the two germline ends. This CDR3 has 14 amino acids. The receptor comes from a woman between 45 and 65 years old in good health. The sequenced sample consisted of blood. The chain uses TRBV11-1 and TRBJ2-3; D is undetermined. In DNA, the CDR3 is TGTGCCAGCAGCCTTTATCTCAGCACAGATACGCAGTATTTT. Translating gives CASSLYLSTDTQYF.